These 25 T cell receptor beta chains came from one sample sequenced in a study of breast tumors, draining lymph nodes, adjacent tissues. Axillary draining lymph nodes of breast cancer patients supplied the node samples. TCRdb re-called the multiplex PCR reads with MiXCR, one entry per CDR3 protein. Among some 100,000 distinct CDR3 sequences listed, over 20% were seen once. The sample taken for sequencing was axillary lymph node tissue. The receptors here all came from a female donor with breast cancer. Some clones in this sample may be carry-over from other donors' samples.

This clonotype has ten or more counts. Compared with germline, one end of the junction differs, possibly owing to a read error. This rearrangement joins TRBV10-3 to TRBJ2-1, with D unclear. CDR3 length: 13 amino acids. The germline V gene has CDR1 ENHRY and CDR2 SYGVKD. CDR3 in amino acids: CAISEYGNNEQSF. CDR3 nucleotides: TGTGCCATCAGTGAGTACGGAAACAATGAGCAGTCCTTC.

The chain couples TRBV7-3 to TRBJ2-5; 9 bases match TRBD2. Germline-derived CDR1 and CDR2 are SGHTA and FQGTGA. After removal of 5 bases from V and 2 bases from J, the junction contained 6 bases not matched to a gene. CDR3 length equals 15 residues. The CDR3 nucleotides are TGTGCCAGCAGCACCCTAGCGGGGAGACAAGAGACCCAGTACTTC. It is translated as CASSTLAGRQETQYF.

This clonotype was seen a handful of times. The junction does not match germline at one end; this may be a read error. The chain recombines TRBV6-5 with TRBJ2-7; 9 bases line up with TRBD2. CDR3 length: 15 residues. CDR1 and CDR2 from the germline V gene are MNHEY and SVGAGI. As DNA, the CDR3 is TGTGCCAGCAGTTATCGGACTAGCGCGACCTACGAGCAGTGCTTC. Its protein is CASSYRTSATYEQCF.

This clonotype was recorded many times. The chain carries TRBV7-9 and TRBJ2-3; 7 bases are shared with TRBD2. Germline CDR1 and CDR2: SEHNR and FQNEAQ (reference sequence). CDR3 size: 16 residues. With V trimmed by 5 bases and J by 2 bases, 10 bases remained unmatched. CDR3: CASSPRASGYTDTQYF. The CDR3 region has the DNA TGTGCCAGCAGCCCTCGTGCTAGCGGTTACACAGATACGCAGTATTTT.

Ten or more counts support this clonotype. The rearrangement links TRBV10-2 to TRBJ2-7; 10 bases are a match to TRBD2. The CDR3 consists of 14 residues. Per germline, CDR1 WSHSY and CDR2 SAAADI. Trimming removed 3 bases from V and 7 bases from J; junction bases left unmatched: 6. The CDR3 region has the DNA TGCGCCAGCAGTGACAGCGGGGGGGCGCGAGAGCAGTACTTC. This gives the protein CASSDSGGAREQYF.

This chain joins TRBV10-3 and TRBJ1-1; 7 nucleotides line up with TRBD1. CDR3 length equals 14 residues. Trimming took 5 bases from V and 4 from J; bases not matched to a gene: 7. CDR1 is ENHRY and CDR2 is SYGVKD in the germline V gene. In nucleotides, the CDR3 is TGTGCCATCAGTCAGACAGGGATGAGCACTGAAGCTTTCTTT. Its protein is CAISQTGMSTEAFF.

This clonotype was detected ten times or more. The chain recombines TRBV19 with TRBJ2-1; D unclear. CDR1 LNHDA and CDR2 SQIVND come from the germline V gene (reference sequence). Trimming stripped 5 bases from V and 0 bases from J, with 20 bases between. The CDR3 extends over 18 amino acids. The CDR3 region has the DNA TGTGCCAGTAGTCTAATGTATGGTTCTCCAAGCTCCTACAATGAGCAGTTCTTC. This translates into CASSLMYGSPSSYNEQFF.

This chain joins TRBV12-3 or TRBV12-4 and TRBJ1-5; D is unclear. Trimming shortened V by 5 bases and J by 6 bases, and 20 bases separated the two germline ends. CDR3 length: 16 residues. CDR3 in amino acids: CASSLGVGGIVQPQHF. In DNA form, the CDR3 reads TGTGCCAGCAGTCTGGGCGTAGGAGGGATAGTTCAGCCCCAGCATTTT.

The chain uses TRBV27 and TRBJ2-5, with 8 bases identical to TRBD2. The CDR3 covers 14 residues. Trimming removed 6 bases from V and 1 base from J; junction bases left unmatched: 4. Germline V CDR1 and CDR2: MNHEY, SMNVEV (reference sequence). CDR3 nucleotide sequence: TGTGCCAGCAGAGGGACTAGTTCCCAAGAGACCCAGTACTTC. Its translation: CASRGTSSQETQYF.

This clonotype has at least ten counts. V gene TRBV20-1 combines with J gene TRBJ1-6; possibly TRBD1 for D (5 bases). Trimming removed 2 bases from V and 0 bases from J, with 14 bases in between. Germline-derived CDR1 and CDR2 are DFQATT and SNEGSKA (reference sequence). The CDR3 is 17 residues long. DNA for the CDR3: TGCAGTGCTAGAATTGGGGCTGACAGCTCCTATAATTCACCCCTCCACTTT. It encodes CSARIGADSSYNSPLHF.

The chain combines TRBV6-5 with TRBJ2-1, with D perhaps matching TRBD1 (6 bases). Trimming left V 5 bases short and J 0 bases short, with 11 bases between. CDR1 and CDR2 (germline): MNHEY, SVGAGI. There are 15 residues in the CDR3. CDR3: CASSGGGLSYNEQFF. CDR3 nucleotide sequence: TGTGCCAGCAGTGGTGGGGGCCTCTCCTACAATGAGCAGTTCTTC.

This clonotype was observed at least ten times. This chain connects TRBV5-4 to TRBJ2-1, with D perhaps matching TRBD2 (6 bases). Germline CDR1 is SGHNT and CDR2 is YYREEE (reference sequence). V lost 3 bases, J lost 9 bases, and 16 bases lay in between. This CDR3 has 14 residues. The CDR3 here is CASSSQTLASEQFF. The CDR3 DNA reads as TGTGCCAGCAGCTCCCAGACACTAGCTAGTGAGCAGTTCTTC.

The table lists this clonotype with many counts. The J gene is TRBJ2-7, the V gene TRBV4-1, with a tentative D call TRBD1 (5 bases). V was cut by 1 base and J by 4 bases, with 8 bases left in between. Germline V gene lookup returns CDR1 MGHRA and CDR2 YSYEKL. The CDR3 totals 13 residues. CDR3 residues: CASSQGGGYEQYF. The DNA for the CDR3 is TGCGCCAGCAGCCAAGGGGGCGGATACGAGCAGTACTTC.

In its sample, this clonotype was seen many times. The chain links TRBV9 to TRBJ1-6; tentatively, D is TRBD1 (5 bases). Germline V gene data show CDR1 as SGDLS and CDR2 as YYNGEE. CDR3 length: 14 residues. Between the trimmed V and J ends, which lost 0 bases and 11 bases, there was a span of 12 bases. The DNA for the CDR3 is TGTGCCAGCAGCGTAGGCTCAGGGCAAACACCCCTCCACTTT. Its protein product is CASSVGSGQTPLHF.

V usage is TRBV28 and J usage is TRBJ2-5, with unresolved D. Deletions cut 2 bases from V and 5 bases from J, with 12 bases between. This CDR3 region has 14 residues. Germline CDR1 is MDHEN and CDR2 is SYDVKM. As DNA, the CDR3 is TGTGCCAGCAGTTTAGAAGTTTTGGAGGAGACCCAGTACTTC. This encodes CASSLEVLEETQYF.

This clonotype was picked up a small number of times. The chain recombines TRBV11-2 with TRBJ2-1; 8 nucleotides align to TRBD2. The V segment lost 1 base and the J segment 4 bases; nucleotides outside the gene matches: 9. Germline V gives CDR1 SGHAT, CDR2 FQNNGV. The length of the CDR3 is 17 residues. The CDR3 region has the DNA TGTGCCAGCAGCTTAGTAGCGGGACCACCCGAATACAATGAGCAGTTCTTC. Its translation is CASSLVAGPPEYNEQFF. Variable domain in full (rest from reference TRBV11-2 and TRBJ2-1): EAGVAQSPRYKIIEKRQSVAFWCNPISGHATLYWYQQILGQGPKLLIQFQNNGVVDDSQLPKDRFSAERLKGVDSTLKIQPAKLEDSAVYLCASSLVAGPPEYNEQFFGPGTRLTVL.

The sample holds many counts of this clonotype. V usage is TRBV4-1 and J usage is TRBJ2-1, with 8 bases identical to TRBD2. This CDR3 contains 15 residues. CDR1 MGHRA and CDR2 YSYEKL come from the germline V gene. J lost 9 bases, V lost 1 base, and 8 bases had no gene match. CDR3 region: CASSQVPGGAGEQFF. The CDR3 region has the DNA TGCGCCAGCAGCCAAGTTCCGGGGGGGGCGGGTGAGCAGTTCTTC.

This clonotype has ten or more counts. The chain employs TRBV12-3 or TRBV12-4 and TRBJ1-2; 8 nucleotides align to TRBD1. The CDR3 is 14 residues long. V dropped 3 bases and J dropped 4; count of bases not matched to a gene: 4. In DNA, the CDR3 is TGTGCCAGCAGTTTCGACAGGGGATTCTATGGCTACACCTTC. Translated: CASSFDRGFYGYTF.

This clonotype was detected ten times or more. The rearrangement uses TRBV7-8 and TRBJ1-2; D is undetermined. The germline CDR1 and CDR2 sequences are SGHVS and FQNEAQ. The CDR3 has 14 amino acids. The V end was cut by 3 bases, the J end by 7 bases, with 15 bases between. DNA of the CDR3: TGTGCCAGCAGCTTCCTTGAGGGTCTTCCTGGCTACACCTTC. Its translation: CASSFLEGLPGYTF.

This clonotype was detected ten times or more. The CDR3 reads CASSFRLADSYEQYF. CDR3 bases: TGTGCCAGCAGTTTCCGACTAGCGGACTCCTACGAGCAGTACTTC. The chain uses TRBV6-5 and TRBJ2-7, with 9 bases aligning to TRBD2. The CDR3 covers 15 residues. Germline V gene sequence: CDR1 MNHEY, CDR2 SVGAGI. After removal of 4 bases from V and 0 bases from J, the junction contained 4 bases not matched to a gene.

For this clonotype: Its ends do not fully match the called genes, so a read error is possible. This chain joins TRBV6-5 and TRBJ2-2; 9 bases are a match to TRBD1. Germline V lookup: CDR1 MNHEY, CDR2 SVGAGI. The CDR3 runs 15 residues. CDR3 region: CASRGQGGSSGEPFF. The CDR3 DNA reads as TGTGCCAGCAGGGGACAGGGAGGTTCCTCCGGGGAGCCGTTTTTT.

Notes on this clonotype: A much larger clone differs by one base, so this may be a read error. CDR3 residues: CASSIAGDLGSGNAIYF. Written as DNA, the CDR3 is TGTGCCAGTAGTATTGCCGGTGACCTAGGCTCTGGAAACGCCATATATTTT. V gene TRBV19 combines with J gene TRBJ1-3; the D is unclear. The length of the CDR3 is 17 residues. CDR1 and CDR2 from the germline V gene are LNHDA and SQIVND (reference sequence).

This clonotype was observed many times. The chain recombines TRBV19 with TRBJ1-4, with 9 bases aligning to TRBD1. Trimming removed 9 bases from V and 8 bases from J; junction bases left unmatched: 7. Per germline, CDR1 LNHDA and CDR2 SQIVND (reference sequence). CDR3 size: 13 residues. The CDR3 spells CASRDREREKLFF. DNA for the CDR3: TGTGCCAGCAGGGACAGGGAACGGGAAAAACTGTTTTTT. Looking up the rest from reference TRBV19 and TRBJ1-4 gives the full variable domain: DGGITQSPKYLFRKEGQNVTLSCEQNLNHDAMYWYRQDPGQGLRLIYYSQIVNDFQKGDIAEGYSVSREKKESFPLTVTSAQKNPTAFYLCASRDREREKLFFGSGTQLSVL.

This clonotype was seen at least ten times. The chain links TRBV12-3 or TRBV12-4 to TRBJ1-3; D remains ambiguous. This CDR3 is built from 15 residues. V shed 5 bases and J shed 0 bases, with 11 bases lying between them. The CDR3 is CASSLNRNSGNTIYF. CDR3 coding DNA: TGTGCCAGCAGTCTTAACAGAAACTCTGGAAACACCATATATTTT.

The J gene is TRBJ1-4, the V gene TRBV28; TRBD1 matches 11 bases. Germline CDR1 MDHEN, CDR2 SYDVKM. Trimming cost V 7 bases and J 4 bases; bases outside gene matches: 8. The CDR3 is 16 residues long. The CDR3 reads CASTTDRGLLNEKLFF. The DNA of the CDR3 is TGTGCCAGCACCACGGACAGGGGGCTACTTAATGAAAAACTGTTTTTT.